Below, 4 T cell receptor beta chains from the same sample are listed, as sequenced in a study of T-cell reconstitution after alpha-beta-depleted transplantation in children. The TCRbeta library was prepared with unique molecular identifiers. TCRdb used MiXCR to reprocess the PCR reads, holding one entry per CDR3 protein. The sample yields approximately 88,000 distinct CDR3 sequences, more than 9% seen once. The sequenced sample was PBMCs from the stem cell graft donor, obtained from the stem cell graft. The receptors derive from a human donor who donated a stem cell graft to a child with inherited bone marrow failure.

This clonotype was recorded at least ten times. The germline gene is not matched at one end of the junction; a read error may be the cause. The chain joins TRBV7-7 to TRBJ2-7; 9 nucleotides line up with TRBD2. The germline CDR1 and CDR2 sequences are SSHAT and FNYEAQ (reference sequence). The CDR3 is 15 residues long. The CDR3 is CASSLGGVAGEQQYF. For the CDR3, the DNA is TGTGCTAGCAGCTTAGGGGGGGTAGCGGGAGAGCAGCAGTACTTC.

The V gene is TRBV4-1, the J gene TRBJ2-3; no firm D call. V gave up 1 base and J gave up 4 bases, with 9 bases separating them. Germline V lookup: CDR1 MGHRA, CDR2 YSYEKL. This CDR3 has 14 residues. Here the CDR3 DNA reads TGCGCCAGCAGCCAAGGAACTACTGCAGATACGCAGTATTTT. It yields the protein CASSQGTTADTQYF.

Only a few counts were recorded for this clonotype. This rearrangement joins TRBV28 to TRBJ1-5; the D gene is possibly TRBD1 (5 bases). Germline assignment: CDR1 MDHEN and CDR2 SYDVKM. V lost 8 bases and J lost 4, with 12 bases in between. This CDR3 region has 13 residues. The CDR3: CASLRQKNQPQHF. CDR3 sequence (DNA): TGTGCCAGCCTCCGACAGAAGAATCAGCCCCAGCATTTT.

This chain joins TRBV7-6 and TRBJ2-2; D might be TRBD1 (5 bases). With 4 bases removed from V and 3 bases from J, the gap between germline ends came to 15 bases. The CDR3 has 16 amino acids. Germline V gene sequence: CDR1 SGHVS, CDR2 FNYEAQ. CDR3 region: CASSSRQSWDTGELFF. The CDR3 coding sequence is TGTGCCAGCAGCTCCCGACAGTCGTGGGACACCGGGGAGCTGTTTTTT.